The TCR beta chain under discussion was sequenced for a study of OX40 agonist ivuxolimab in advanced cancers. Study-level information: Head and neck, renal cell, melanoma or hepatocellular carcinoma were the cancers that dose-escalation patients had. Of the patients, three showed partial responses, one with hepatocellular carcinoma and two with cutaneous melanoma. Under the entry rules, prior anti-PD-1, anti-PD-L1 or anti-CTLA-4 therapy was allowed, and roughly 43% had some.

Profiled with immunoSEQ multiplex PCR; TCRdb holds only in-frame clones, not every one. The sample contains some 100,000 clones, approximately 84% of which appear only once. About this clone: Its antigen is as yet unknown.

The CDR3 length is 13 residues. The junction had 2 bases not matched to a gene; V was cut back by 5 bases and J by 5 bases. Germline lookup yields CDR1 MNHNS and CDR2 SASEGT. Study-wide results and caveats: The authors also found low normalized T-cell clonal expansion in some nonresponders.

The clonotype originates from an adult with an advanced solid tumor such as melanoma, head and neck, liver or kidney cancer. Sample: CD4+ or CD8+ T cells sorted from blood, taken in a trial of the OX40 agonist ivuxolimab. The rearrangement joins TRBV6-1 to TRBJ2-2, with 7 positions matching TRBD1. The CDR3 region is CASSQQGTGELFF. The CDR3 DNA is TGTGCCAGCAGTCAACAGGGGACCGGGGAGCTGTTTTTT.